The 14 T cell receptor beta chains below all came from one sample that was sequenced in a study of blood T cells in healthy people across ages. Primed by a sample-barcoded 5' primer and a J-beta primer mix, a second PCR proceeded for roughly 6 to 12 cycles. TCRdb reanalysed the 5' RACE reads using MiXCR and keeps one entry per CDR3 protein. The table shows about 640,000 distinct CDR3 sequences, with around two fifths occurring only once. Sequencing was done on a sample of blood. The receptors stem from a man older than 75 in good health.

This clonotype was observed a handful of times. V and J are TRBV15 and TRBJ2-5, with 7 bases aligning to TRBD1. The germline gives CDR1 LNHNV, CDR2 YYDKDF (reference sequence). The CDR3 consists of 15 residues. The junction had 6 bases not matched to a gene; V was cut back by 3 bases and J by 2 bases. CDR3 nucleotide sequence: TGTGCCACCAGCAGGCCGGGACAGATTCAAGAGACCCAGTACTTC. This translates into CATSRPGQIQETQYF.

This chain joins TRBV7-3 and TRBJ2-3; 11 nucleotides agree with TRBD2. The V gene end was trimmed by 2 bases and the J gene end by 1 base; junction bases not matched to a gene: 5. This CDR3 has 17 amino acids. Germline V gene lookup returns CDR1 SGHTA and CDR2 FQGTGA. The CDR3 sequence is CASSLSTSGDRTDTQYF. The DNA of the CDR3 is TGTGCCAGCAGCTTATCGACTAGCGGGGACCGCACAGATACGCAGTATTTT.

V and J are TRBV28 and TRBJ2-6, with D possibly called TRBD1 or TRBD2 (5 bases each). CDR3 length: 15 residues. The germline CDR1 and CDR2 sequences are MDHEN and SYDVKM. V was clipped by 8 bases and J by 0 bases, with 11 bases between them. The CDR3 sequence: CASGTEGSGANVLTF. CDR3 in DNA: TGTGCCAGCGGGACCGAGGGCTCTGGGGCCAACGTCCTGACTTTC.

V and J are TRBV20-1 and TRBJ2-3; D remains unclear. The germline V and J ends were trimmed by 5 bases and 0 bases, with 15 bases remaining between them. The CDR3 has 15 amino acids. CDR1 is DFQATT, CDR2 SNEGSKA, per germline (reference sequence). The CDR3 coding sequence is TGCAGTGCTCTCCAAAATTCGGAAAGCACAGATACGCAGTATTTT. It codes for CSALQNSESTDTQYF.

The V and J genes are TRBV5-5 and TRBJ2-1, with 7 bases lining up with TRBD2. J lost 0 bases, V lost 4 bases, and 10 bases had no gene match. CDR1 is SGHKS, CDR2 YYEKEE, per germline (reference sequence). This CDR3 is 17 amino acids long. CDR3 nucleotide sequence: TGTGCCAGCAGCATAAGCGGGGAGGGAAGCTCCTACAATGAGCAGTTCTTC. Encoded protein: CASSISGEGSSYNEQFF.

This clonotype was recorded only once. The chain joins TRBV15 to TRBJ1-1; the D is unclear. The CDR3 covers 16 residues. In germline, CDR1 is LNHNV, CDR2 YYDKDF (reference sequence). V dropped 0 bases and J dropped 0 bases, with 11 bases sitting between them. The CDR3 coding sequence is TGTGCCACCAGCAGAGATTGGAGGGAAATGAACACTGAAGCTTTCTTT. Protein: CATSRDWREMNTEAFF.

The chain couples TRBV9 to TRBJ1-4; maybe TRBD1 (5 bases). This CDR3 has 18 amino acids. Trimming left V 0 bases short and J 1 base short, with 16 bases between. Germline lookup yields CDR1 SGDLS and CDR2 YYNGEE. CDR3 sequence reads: CASSVATGRQGTNEKLFF. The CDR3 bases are TGTGCCAGCAGCGTAGCTACGGGCAGGCAGGGAACTAATGAAAAACTGTTTTTT.

CDR3 in amino acids: CASSIGTSNTGELFF. In nucleotides, the CDR3 is TGTGCCAGCAGCATCGGGACATCGAACACCGGGGAGCTGTTTTTT. This chain joins TRBV9 and TRBJ2-2, with D perhaps matching TRBD1 (6 bases). V dropped 4 bases and J dropped 0 bases, with 10 bases sitting between them. CDR3 length: 15 residues. Germline V gives CDR1 SGDLS, CDR2 YYNGEE.

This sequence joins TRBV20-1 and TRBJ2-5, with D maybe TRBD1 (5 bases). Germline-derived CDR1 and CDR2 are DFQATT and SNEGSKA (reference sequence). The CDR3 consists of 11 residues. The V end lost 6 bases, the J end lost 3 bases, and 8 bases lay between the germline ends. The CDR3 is CSATAKETQYF. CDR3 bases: TGCAGTGCGACAGCTAAAGAGACCCAGTACTTC.

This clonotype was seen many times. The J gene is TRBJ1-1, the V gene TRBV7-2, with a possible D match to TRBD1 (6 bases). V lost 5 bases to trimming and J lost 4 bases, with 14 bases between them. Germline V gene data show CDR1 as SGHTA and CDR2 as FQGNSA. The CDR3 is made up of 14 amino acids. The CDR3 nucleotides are TGTGCCAGCAGCCCAGCAGGGGCGAGCACTGAAGCTTTCTTT. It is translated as CASSPAGASTEAFF.

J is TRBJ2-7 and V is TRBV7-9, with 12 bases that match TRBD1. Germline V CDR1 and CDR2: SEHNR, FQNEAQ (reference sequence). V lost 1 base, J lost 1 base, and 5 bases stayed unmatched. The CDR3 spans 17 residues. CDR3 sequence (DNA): TGTGCCAGCAGCTTAGGGGACAGGGGGCCCTTATCCTACGAGCAGTACTTC. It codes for CASSLGDRGPLSYEQYF.

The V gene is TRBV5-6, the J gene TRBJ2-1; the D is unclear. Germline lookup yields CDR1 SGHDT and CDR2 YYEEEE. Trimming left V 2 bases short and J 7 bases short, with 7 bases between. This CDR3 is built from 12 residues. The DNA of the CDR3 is TGTGCCAGCAGCTTTATAATGAATGAGCAGTTCTTC. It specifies CASSFIMNEQFF.

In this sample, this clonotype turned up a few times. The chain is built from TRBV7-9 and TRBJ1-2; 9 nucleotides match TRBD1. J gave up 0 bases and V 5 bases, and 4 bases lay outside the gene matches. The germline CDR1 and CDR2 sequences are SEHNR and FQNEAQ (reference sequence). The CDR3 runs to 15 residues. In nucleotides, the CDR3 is TGTGCCAGCAGCCACGACAGGGGGGCTAACTATGGCTACACCTTC. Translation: CASSHDRGANYGYTF. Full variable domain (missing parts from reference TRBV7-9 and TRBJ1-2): DTGVSQNPRHKITKRGQNVTFRCDPISEHNRLYWYRQTLGQGPEFLTYFQNEAQLEKSRLLSDRFSAERPKGSFSTLEIQRTEQGDSAMYLCASSHDRGANYGYTFGSGTRLTVV.

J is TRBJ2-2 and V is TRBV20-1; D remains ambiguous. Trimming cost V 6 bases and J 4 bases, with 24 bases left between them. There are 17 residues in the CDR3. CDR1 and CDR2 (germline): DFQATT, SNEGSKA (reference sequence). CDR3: CSARSLSKGWGTGELFF. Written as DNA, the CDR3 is TGCAGTGCCCGGAGTCTTTCGAAGGGCTGGGGCACCGGGGAGCTGTTTTTT.